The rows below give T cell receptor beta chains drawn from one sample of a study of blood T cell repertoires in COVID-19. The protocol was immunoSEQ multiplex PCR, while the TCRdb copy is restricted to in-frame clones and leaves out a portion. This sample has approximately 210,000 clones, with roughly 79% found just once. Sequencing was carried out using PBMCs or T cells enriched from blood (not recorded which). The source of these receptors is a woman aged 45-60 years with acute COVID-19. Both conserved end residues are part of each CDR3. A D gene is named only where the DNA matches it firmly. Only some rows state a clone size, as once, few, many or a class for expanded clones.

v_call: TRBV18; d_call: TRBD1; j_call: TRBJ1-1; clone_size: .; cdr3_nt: TGTGCCAGCTCACCCTTGGACAGGCTGAACACTGAAGCTTTCTTT; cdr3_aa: CASSPLDRLNTEAFF
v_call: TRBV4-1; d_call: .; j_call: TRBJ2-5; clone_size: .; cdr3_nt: TGCGCCAGCAGCCAAGATCCCCTAGGGAGGACCCAGTACTTC; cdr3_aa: CASSQDPLGRTQYF
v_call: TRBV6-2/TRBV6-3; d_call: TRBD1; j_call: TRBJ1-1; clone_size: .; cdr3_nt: TGTGCCAGCAGTTACCCTCGGACAGGGAGCACTGAAGCTTTCTTT; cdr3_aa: CASSYPRTGSTEAFF
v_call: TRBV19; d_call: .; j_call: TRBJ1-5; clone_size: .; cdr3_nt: TGTGCCAGTAGTTCCCAGGCAGGGTATAATAGCAATCAGCCCCAGCATTTT; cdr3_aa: CASSSQAGYNSNQPQHF
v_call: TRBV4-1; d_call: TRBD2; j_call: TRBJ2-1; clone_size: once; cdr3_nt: TGCGCCAGCAGCCCGACTAGCCTAGGGGAGCAGTTCTTC; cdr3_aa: CASSPTSLGEQFF
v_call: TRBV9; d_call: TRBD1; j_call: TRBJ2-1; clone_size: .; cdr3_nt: TGTGCCAGCAGCGGAGGACCAGGGGGCCTTTACAATGAGCAGTTCTTC; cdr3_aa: CASSGGPGGLYNEQFF
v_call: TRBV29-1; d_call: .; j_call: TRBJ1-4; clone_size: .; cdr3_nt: TGCAGCGTTGTGGGTCAGGATAATGAAAAACTGTTTTTT; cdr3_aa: CSVVGQDNEKLFF
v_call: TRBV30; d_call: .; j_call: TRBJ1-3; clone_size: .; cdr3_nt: TGTGCCGGGGCGAGGGTCGGGTCTGGAAACACCATATATTTT; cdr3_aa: CAGARVGSGNTIYF
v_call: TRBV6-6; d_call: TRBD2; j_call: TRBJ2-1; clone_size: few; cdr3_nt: TGTGCCAGCAGCGACCTGGGGACTAGCGGGGGGGAAAGCTCCTACAATGAGCAGTTCTTC; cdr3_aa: CASSDLGTSGGESSYNEQFF
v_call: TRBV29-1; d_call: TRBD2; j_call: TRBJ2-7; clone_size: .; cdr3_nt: TGCAGCGTTGGTCGCTTGGGGGGGACCTTCTACGAGCAGTACTTC; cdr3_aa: CSVGRLGGTFYEQYF
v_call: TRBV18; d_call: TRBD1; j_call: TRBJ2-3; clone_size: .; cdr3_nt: TGTGCCAGCTCGCCGGCCGGGACAGGGGGTCGCACAGATACGCAGTATTTT; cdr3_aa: CASSPAGTGGRTDTQYF
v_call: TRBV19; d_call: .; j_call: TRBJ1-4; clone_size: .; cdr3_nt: TGTGCCAGTAGTATTGGCGGCAGCACAACTAATGAAAAACTGTTTTTT; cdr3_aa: CASSIGGSTTNEKLFF
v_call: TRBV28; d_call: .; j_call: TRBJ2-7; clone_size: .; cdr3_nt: TGTGCCAGCTGTGAGGAATTCTACGAGCAGTACTTC; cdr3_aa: CASCEEFYEQYF
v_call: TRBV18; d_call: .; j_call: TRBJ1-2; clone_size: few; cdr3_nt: TGTGCCAGCTCCCCGACGATTGGAGGGGTGAATGGCTACACCTTC; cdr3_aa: CASSPTIGGVNGYTF
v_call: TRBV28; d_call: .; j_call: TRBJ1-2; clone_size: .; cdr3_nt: TGTGCCAGCTTTGGGGAGGGGTATTATGGCTACACCTTC; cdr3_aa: CASFGEGYYGYTF
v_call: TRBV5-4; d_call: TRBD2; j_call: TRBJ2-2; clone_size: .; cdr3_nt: TGTGCCAGCAGCTCGACAGGGACTAGCGGGAGGAACACCGGGGAGCTGTTTTTT; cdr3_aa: CASSSTGTSGRNTGELFF
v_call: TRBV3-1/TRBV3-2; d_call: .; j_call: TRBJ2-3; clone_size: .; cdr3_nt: TGTGCCAGCAGCCAGGCAGGGGTTACGCAGTATTTT; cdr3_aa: CASSQAGVTQYF
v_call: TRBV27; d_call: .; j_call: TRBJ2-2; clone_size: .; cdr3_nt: TGTGCCAGCAGTTGGGTACTAAACACCGGGGAGCTGTTTTTT; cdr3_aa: CASSWVLNTGELFF
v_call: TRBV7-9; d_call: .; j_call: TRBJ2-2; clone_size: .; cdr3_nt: TGTGCCAGCAGCTTAGATCTGGGGGCGACCGGGGAGCTGTTTTTT; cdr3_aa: CASSLDLGATGELFF
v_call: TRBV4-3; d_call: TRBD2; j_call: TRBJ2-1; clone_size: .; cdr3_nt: TGCGCCAGCAGCCAAGATCCGGCTAGCGGGGGTTTCGGGTCCTACAATGAGCAGTTCTTC; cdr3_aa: CASSQDPASGGFGSYNEQFF
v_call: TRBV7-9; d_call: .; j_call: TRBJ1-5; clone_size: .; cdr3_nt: TGTGCCAGCACCCAGGGGCCTAATCAGCCCCAGCATTTT; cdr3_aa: CASTQGPNQPQHF
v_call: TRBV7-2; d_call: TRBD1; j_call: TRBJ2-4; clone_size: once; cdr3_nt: TGTGCCAGCAGCTCGCGGACAGGGGACAAAAACATTCAGTACTTC; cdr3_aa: CASSSRTGDKNIQYF
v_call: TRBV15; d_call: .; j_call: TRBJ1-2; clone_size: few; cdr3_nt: TGTGCCACCAGCCTCGACAGGCAGATGAAGGGCTACACCTTC; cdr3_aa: CATSLDRQMKGYTF
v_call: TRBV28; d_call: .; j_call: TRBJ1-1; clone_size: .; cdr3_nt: TGTGCCAGCAGCCCGTCGATGACATTTGTTCGTACTGAAGCTTTCTTT; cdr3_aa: CASSPSMTFVRTEAFF
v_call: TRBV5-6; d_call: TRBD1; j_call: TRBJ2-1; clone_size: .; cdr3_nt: TGTGCCAGCAGCACTACCGGGACAGGGTTATTCGATGAGCAGTTCTTC; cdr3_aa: CASSTTGTGLFDEQFF
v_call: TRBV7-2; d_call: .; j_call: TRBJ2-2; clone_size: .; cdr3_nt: TGTGCCAGCAGCTTAGCGGGGGCTACGAACACCGGGGAGCTGTTTTTT; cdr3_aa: CASSLAGATNTGELFF
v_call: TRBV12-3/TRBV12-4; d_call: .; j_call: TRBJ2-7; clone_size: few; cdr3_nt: TGTGCCAGCAGTTTCTCGAGGACTTACGAGCAGTACTTC; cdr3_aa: CASSFSRTYEQYF
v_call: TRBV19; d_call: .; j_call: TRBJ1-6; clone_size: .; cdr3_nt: TGTGCCAGTAGGGCAGGGTATAATTCACCCCTCCACTTT; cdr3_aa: CASRAGYNSPLHF
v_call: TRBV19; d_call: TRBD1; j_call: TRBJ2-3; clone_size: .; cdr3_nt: TGTGCCAGTAGCCCTTTCCGGGACAGGGGAACAGATACGCAGTATTTT; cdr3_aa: CASSPFRDRGTDTQYF
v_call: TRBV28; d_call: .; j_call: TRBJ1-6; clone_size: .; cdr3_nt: TGTGCCACTAGCAGTAGGGGGTATAATTCACCCCTCCACTTT; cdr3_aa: CATSSRGYNSPLHF
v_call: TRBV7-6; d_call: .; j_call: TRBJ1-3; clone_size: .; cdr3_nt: TGTGCCAGCAGCTTAGGTGCACAGTCCTCTGGAAACACCATATATTTT; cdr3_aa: CASSLGAQSSGNTIYF
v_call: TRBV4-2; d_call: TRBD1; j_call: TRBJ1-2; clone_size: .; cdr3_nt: TGTGCCAGCAGCCAACCGGGACAGGCGATTTATGGCTACACCTTC; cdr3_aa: CASSQPGQAIYGYTF
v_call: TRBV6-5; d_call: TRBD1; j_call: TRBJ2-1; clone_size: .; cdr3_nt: TGTGCCAGCAGTTACCAGGGGGCCAATAATGAGCAGTTCTTC; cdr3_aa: CASSYQGANNEQFF
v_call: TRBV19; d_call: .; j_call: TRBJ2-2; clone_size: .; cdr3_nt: TGTGCCAGTAGTATTAGAGCCGAGAACACCGGGGAGCTGTTTTTT; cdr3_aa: CASSIRAENTGELFF
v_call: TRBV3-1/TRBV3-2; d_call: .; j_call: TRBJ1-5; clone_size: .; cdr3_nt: TGTGCCAGCAGCCACCGGGGAAATCAGCCCCAGCATTTT; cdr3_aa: CASSHRGNQPQHF
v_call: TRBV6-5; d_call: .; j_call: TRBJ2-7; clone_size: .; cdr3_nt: TGTGCCAGCAGGGTAGCTAAAGGCTACGAGCAGTACTTC; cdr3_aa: CASRVAKGYEQYF
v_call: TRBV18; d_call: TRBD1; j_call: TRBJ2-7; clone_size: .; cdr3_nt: TGTGCCAGCTCACCCGGGACAGGGGGCTCCTACGAGCAGTACTTC; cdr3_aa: CASSPGTGGSYEQYF
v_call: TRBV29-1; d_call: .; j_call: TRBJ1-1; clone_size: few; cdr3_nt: TGCAGCGTTGGCGTTAACACTGAAGCTTTCTTT; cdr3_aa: CSVGVNTEAFF
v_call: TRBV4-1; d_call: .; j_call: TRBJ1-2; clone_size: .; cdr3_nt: TGCGCCAGCAGCCAAGGGAGGACGGGCAACTATGGCTACACCTTC; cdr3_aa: CASSQGRTGNYGYTF
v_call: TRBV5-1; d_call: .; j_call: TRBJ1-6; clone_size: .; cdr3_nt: TGCGCCAGCAGCTTGAAGGGGTCGGGTTCACCCCTCCACTTT; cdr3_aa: CASSLKGSGSPLHF
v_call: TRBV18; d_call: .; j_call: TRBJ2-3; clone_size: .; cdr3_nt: TGTGCCAGCTCACGCTACACAGATACGCAGTATTTT; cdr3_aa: CASSRYTDTQYF
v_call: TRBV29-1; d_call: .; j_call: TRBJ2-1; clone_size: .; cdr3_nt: TGCAGCGTTGAATCGGCTAGCGCGTCGGAGCAGTTCTTC; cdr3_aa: CSVESASASEQFF
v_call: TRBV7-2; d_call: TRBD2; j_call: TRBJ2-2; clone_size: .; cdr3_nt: TGTGCCAGCAGCCCTCTAGCGGGGACGAACACCGGGGAGCTGTTTTTT; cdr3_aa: CASSPLAGTNTGELFF
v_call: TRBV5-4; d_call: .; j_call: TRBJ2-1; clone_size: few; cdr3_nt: TGTGCCAGCAGGGGCAGGGGGCGGGAGGGAGACTACAATGAGCAGTTCTTC; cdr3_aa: CASRGRGREGDYNEQFF
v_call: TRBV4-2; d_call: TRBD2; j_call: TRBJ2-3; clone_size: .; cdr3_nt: TGTGCCAGCAGCCAAACCGAAGCGGGAACTAGCACAGATACGCAGTATTTT; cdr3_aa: CASSQTEAGTSTDTQYF
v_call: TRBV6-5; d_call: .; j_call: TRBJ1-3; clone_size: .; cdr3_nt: TGTGCCAGCAGCGCAGTCGGGGGACCTGGAAACACCATATATTTT; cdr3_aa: CASSAVGGPGNTIYF
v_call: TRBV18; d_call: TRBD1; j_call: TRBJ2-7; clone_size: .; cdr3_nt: TGTGCCAGCTCACCACCGATGGGAACAGGGGCCAACGAGCAGTACTTC; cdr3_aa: CASSPPMGTGANEQYF
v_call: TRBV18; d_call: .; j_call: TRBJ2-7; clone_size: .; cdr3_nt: TGTGCCAGCTCACCTGGCACCTACGAGCAGTACTTC; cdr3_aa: CASSPGTYEQYF
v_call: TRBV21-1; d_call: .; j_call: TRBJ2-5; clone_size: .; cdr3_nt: TGTGCCAGCAGCAACCGGACAGGGGGTTTAGAGACCCAGTACTTC; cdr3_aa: CASSNRTGGLETQYF
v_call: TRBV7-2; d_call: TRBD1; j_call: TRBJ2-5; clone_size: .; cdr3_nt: TGTGCCAGCAGCTTAGGGACAGGGGGCGGAGAGACCCAGTACTTC; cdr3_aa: CASSLGTGGGETQYF
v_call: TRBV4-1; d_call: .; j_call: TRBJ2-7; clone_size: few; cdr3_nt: TGCGCCAGCAGCCAGACCTCAGGGCCTGCCTACGAGCAGTACTTC; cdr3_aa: CASSQTSGPAYEQYF
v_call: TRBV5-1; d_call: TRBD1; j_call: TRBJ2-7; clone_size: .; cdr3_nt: TGCGCCAGCAGCAAACAAGACAGGGACGCATCCTACGAGCAGTACTTC; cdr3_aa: CASSKQDRDASYEQYF
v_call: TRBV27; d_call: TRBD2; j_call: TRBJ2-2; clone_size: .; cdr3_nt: TGTGCCAGCGGCGGGACTAGGAACACCGGGGAGCTGTTTTTT; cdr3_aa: CASGGTRNTGELFF
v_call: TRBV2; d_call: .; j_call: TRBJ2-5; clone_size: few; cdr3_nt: TGTGCCAGCAGTGTGAGCGGAGAGACCCAGTACTTC; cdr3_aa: CASSVSGETQYF
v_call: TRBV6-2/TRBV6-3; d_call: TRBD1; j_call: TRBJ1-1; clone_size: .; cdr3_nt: TGTGCCAGCAGTTACGCTTTCCAGGGGGCGCGAACTGAAGCTTTCTTT; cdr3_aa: CASSYAFQGARTEAFF
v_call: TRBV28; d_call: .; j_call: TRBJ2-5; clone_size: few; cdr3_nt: TGTGCCAGCAGGGTTCATGAGGGAGAGACCCAGTACTTC; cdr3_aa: CASRVHEGETQYF
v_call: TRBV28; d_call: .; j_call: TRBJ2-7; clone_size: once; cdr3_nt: TGTGCCAGCAGTACAACGGGGTACCTGGGCCGCTACGAGCAGTACTTC; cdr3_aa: CASSTTGYLGRYEQYF
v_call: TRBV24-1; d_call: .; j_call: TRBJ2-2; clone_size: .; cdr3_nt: TGTGCCACCAGTGCGTACAGAGCGAACACCGGGGAGCTGTTTTTT; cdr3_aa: CATSAYRANTGELFF